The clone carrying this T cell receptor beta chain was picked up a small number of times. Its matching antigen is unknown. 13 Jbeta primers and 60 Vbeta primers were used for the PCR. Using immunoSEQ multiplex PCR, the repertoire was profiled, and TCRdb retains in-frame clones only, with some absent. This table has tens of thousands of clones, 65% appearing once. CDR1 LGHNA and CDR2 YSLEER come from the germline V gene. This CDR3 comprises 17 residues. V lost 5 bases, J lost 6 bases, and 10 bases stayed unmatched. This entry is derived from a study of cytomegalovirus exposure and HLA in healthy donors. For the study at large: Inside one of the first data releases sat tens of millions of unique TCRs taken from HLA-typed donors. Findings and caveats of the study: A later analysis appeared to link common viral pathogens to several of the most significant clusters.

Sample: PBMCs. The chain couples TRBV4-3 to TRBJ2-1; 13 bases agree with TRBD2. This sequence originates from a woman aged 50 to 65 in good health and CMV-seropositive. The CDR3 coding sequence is TGCGCCAGCAGCGCCCTGCCGGGGACTAGCGGGGTCAATGAGCAGTTCTTC. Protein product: CASSALPGTSGVNEQFF.